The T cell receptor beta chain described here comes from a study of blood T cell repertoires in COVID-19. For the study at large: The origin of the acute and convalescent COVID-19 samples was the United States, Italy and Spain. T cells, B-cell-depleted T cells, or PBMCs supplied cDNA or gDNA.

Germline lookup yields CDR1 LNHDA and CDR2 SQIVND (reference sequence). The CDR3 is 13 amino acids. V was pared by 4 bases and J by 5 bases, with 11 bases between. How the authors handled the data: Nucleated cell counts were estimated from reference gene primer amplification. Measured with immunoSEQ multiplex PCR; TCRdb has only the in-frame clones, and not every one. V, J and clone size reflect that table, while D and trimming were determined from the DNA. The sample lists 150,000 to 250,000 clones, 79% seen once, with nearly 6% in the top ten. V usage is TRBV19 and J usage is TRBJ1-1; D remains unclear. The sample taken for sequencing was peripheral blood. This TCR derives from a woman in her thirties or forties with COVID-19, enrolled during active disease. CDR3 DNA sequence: TGTGCCAGTAGTACCCTGACGGGAACTGAAGCTTTCTTT. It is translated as CASSTLTGTEAFF.